The entry that follows covers one T cell receptor beta chain sequence. This sample is part of a study of T cell changes during pregnancy in multiple sclerosis. Sequenced by immunoSEQ multiplex PCR; TCRdb stores in-frame clones only, minus some. Of some 11,000 clones listed, more than 85% were seen once; the top ten hold roughly 4.6%. Germline V gene lookup returns CDR1 LNHDA and CDR2 SQIVND (reference sequence). The CDR3 loop spans 14 amino acids. The ends were cut back, 5 bases at V and 1 base at J, with 9 bases in the middle. This sequence was found in a female donor in good health, enrolled as a control in a pregnancy study. Material: CD8+ T cells from peripheral blood mononuclear cells, obtained in the first trimester of pregnancy. The V call is TRBV19, the J call TRBJ1-5; D is perhaps TRBD1 (5 bases). CDR3 bases: TGTGCCAGTAGTCTGCGGGACAGCAATCAGCCCCAGCATTTT. Translating gives CASSLRDSNQPQHF.